A selection of T cell receptor beta chains follows, all from one sample in a study of cytomegalovirus exposure and HLA in healthy donors. The assay was immunoSEQ multiplex PCR, and TCRdb's table has in-frame clones only and misses some. The sample includes approximately 190,000 clones, about 80% of them seen just once. Sequencing was done on a sample of PBMCs. The source of these receptors is a woman between 45 and 60 years old in good health and CMV-seropositive. Each CDR3 is given with its conserved first and last residue. Fields, in order: V gene, CDR3 protein.

>TRBV2
CASSEEGAQDFEAFF
>TRBV4-1
CASSPGTGRRNQPQHF
>TRBV6-1
CASSPGRGYGYTF
>TRBV5-1
CASPTAGAYNEQFF
>TRBV5-6
CATQPRGISYEQYF
>TRBV10-2
CASSEFLAGLSYEQYF
>TRBV19
CASRGTGLQPQHF
>TRBV11-3
CASSLEAVTGELFF
>TRBV27
CASSFSAGDSRGYEQYF
>TRBV7-9
CSSSLNTGGEQYF
>TRBV27
CASSFGLANEQYF
>TRBV25-1
CASSDPNPGTGGETQYF
>TRBV7-2
CASTPPGGRNTGELFF
>TRBV28
CASSPTGEGSQPQHF
>TRBV7-2
CASSTASGGQFF
>TRBV6-1
CASSRDRDRNTIYF
>TRBV9
CASSVGASGPYEQYF
>TRBV15
CATSTSQGSSYNEQFF
>TRBV28
CASRSGVRGNQPQHF
>TRBV7-9
CASSLALAGGRGETQYF
>TRBV9
CASSPGGVRARAAFF
>TRBV6-6
CASLGYSGGSWDEQFF
>TRBV5-1
CASRPQTGGLTEAFF
>TRBV19
CASSIDRPGVHGYTF
>TRBV20-1
CSAKDSYEQYF
>TRBV27
CASSPSSIYNEQFF
>TRBV5-4
CASSSTSSTDTQYF
>TRBV2
CASRFGLAGYEQYF
>TRBV28
CASTLLGGANTDTQYF
>TRBV7-2
CASSIQAGGYTDTQYF
>TRBV5-1
CASSLIQGSGNTIYF
>TRBV6-6
CASSYGQRGNTDTQYF
>TRBV6-6
CAVQGNYGYTF
>TRBV7-8
CASSLADRGNTGELFF